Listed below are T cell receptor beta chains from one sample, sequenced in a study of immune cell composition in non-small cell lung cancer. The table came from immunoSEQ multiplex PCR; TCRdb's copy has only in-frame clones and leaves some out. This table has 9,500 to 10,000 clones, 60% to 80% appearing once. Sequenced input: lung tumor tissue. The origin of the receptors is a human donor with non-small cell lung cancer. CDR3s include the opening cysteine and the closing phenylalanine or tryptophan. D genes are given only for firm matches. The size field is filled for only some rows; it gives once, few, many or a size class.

TGTGCCAGCAGGGACAGGACAGGCCCTTACACCTTC | CASRDRTGPYTF | TRBJ1-2 | TRBV7-6 | TRBD1 | medium-sized
TGCGCCAGCAGCTTGGTAGGGGACAGCACAGATACGCAGTATTTT | CASSLVGDSTDTQYF | TRBJ2-3 | TRBV5-1 | . | .
TGTGCCAGCTCACCGACAGGACAGGGCGGCACCGGGGAGCTGTTTTTT | CASSPTGQGGTGELFF | TRBJ2-2 | TRBV18 | TRBD1 | .
TGCGCCAGCAGCTTGGTGGGGACGGACAGGTCGGATGAGCAGTTCTTC | CASSLVGTDRSDEQFF | TRBJ2-1 | TRBV5-1 | TRBD1 | .
TGTGCCAGCAGCCTTGACAGGGGGACTGGCTACACCTTC | CASSLDRGTGYTF | TRBJ1-2 | TRBV6-1 | TRBD1 | .
TGTGCCAGCAACCCGGGACAGGGGGCTTACGAGCAGTACTTC | CASNPGQGAYEQYF | TRBJ2-7 | TRBV2 | TRBD1 | .
TGTGCCAGCAGCTTAACAGGAGACACAGATACGCAGTATTTT | CASSLTGDTDTQYF | TRBJ2-3 | TRBV7-7 | . | .
TGTGCCAGCAGCTTAGGAATAGGGGGCGACGAGCAGTACTTC | CASSLGIGGDEQYF | TRBJ2-7 | TRBV7-9 | TRBD1 | .
TGTGCCAGCAGCTTAGACCTTGGGACAGGGGGGGACAATGAGCAGTTCTTC | CASSLDLGTGGDNEQFF | TRBJ2-1 | TRBV11-3 | TRBD1 | .
TGTGCCAGAACCATTCGAGACAGACACACCGGGGAGCTGTTTTTT | CARTIRDRHTGELFF | TRBJ2-2 | TRBV30 | . | few
TGTGCCAGCAGTTATCCCGACAGGATGTATGGGGGCTACACCTTC | CASSYPDRMYGGYTF | TRBJ1-2 | TRBV28 | . | medium-sized
TGTGCCACCAGCAAAGGTGATAGGAACACTGAAGCTTTCTTT | CATSKGDRNTEAFF | TRBJ1-1 | TRBV15 | . | .
TGTGCCAGCAGCTACCAGGACAGGCTCCACTTT | CASSYQDRLHF | TRBJ1-6 | TRBV7-9 | TRBD1 | .
TGTGCCAGCTCACCCAAACGGACAGGGTTGGTGCTTTTCACCTTC | CASSPKRTGLVLFTF | TRBJ1-2 | TRBV18 | TRBD1 | .
TGCGCCAGCAGCCCGGGCCTTGGACAGGGTAATTCACCCCTCCACTTT | CASSPGLGQGNSPLHF | TRBJ1-6 | TRBV5-1 | TRBD1 | .
TGTGCCAGCAGTCCGACACCAACTAATGAAAAACTGTTTTTT | CASSPTPTNEKLFF | TRBJ1-4 | TRBV6-5 | . | .
TGTGCCAGCAGCTTACGGCAGGGCAACACTGAAGCTTTCTTT | CASSLRQGNTEAFF | TRBJ1-1 | TRBV7-9 | . | once
TGTGCCAGCAGTCCACGGGTGGAGAATGAAAAACTGTTTTTT | CASSPRVENEKLFF | TRBJ1-4 | TRBV6-6 | . | .
TGTGCCAGCAGTTTTAATTCCGTGTACTACCTGAGCTCCTACAATGAGCAGTTCTTC | CASSFNSVYYLSSYNEQFF | TRBJ2-1 | TRBV28 | . | .
TGTGCCGGCAGCTTCGTTACAGGGGGAAATGAAAAACTGTTTTTT | CAGSFVTGGNEKLFF | TRBJ1-4 | TRBV11-2 | TRBD1 | .
TGTGCCAGCAGCCAAGAAATCCTCCGGGACAAGGCCACTGAAGCTTTCTTT | CASSQEILRDKATEAFF | TRBJ1-1 | TRBV7-9 | . | .
TGTGCCAGCAGCGTAATGACAGAGAGTCACTCTGGAAACACCATATATTTT | CASSVMTESHSGNTIYF | TRBJ1-3 | TRBV9 | . | .
TGTGCCAGCAGTGTTAAGGGAACGAACACTGAAGCTTTCTTT | CASSVKGTNTEAFF | TRBJ1-1 | TRBV6-1 | . | .
TGTGCCAGCAGTGAAGGGATTAGCGGGGGGGCAGATACGCAGTATTTT | CASSEGISGGADTQYF | TRBJ2-3 | TRBV6-1 | TRBD2 | .
TGTGCCAGCAGCCCCCGGGACAGGGTTAGGTCACCCCTCCACTTT | CASSPRDRVRSPLHF | TRBJ1-6 | TRBV7-6 | TRBD1 | medium-sized
TGTGCCAGCAGCAACCTCAGGGGTAATGAGCAGTTCTTC | CASSNLRGNEQFF | TRBJ2-1 | TRBV6-1 | . | .
TGCGCCAGCAGCCACTACTCGGGGACAGAAGAAAATGAGCAGTTCTTC | CASSHYSGTEENEQFF | TRBJ2-1 | TRBV4-1 | TRBD1 | once
TGTGCCAGCAGCCTCGCAGGGGTGAACACTGAAGCTTTCTTT | CASSLAGVNTEAFF | TRBJ1-1 | TRBV11-2 | . | .
TGTGCCAGCAGCTTAGCGGGGGGAAAGTACACCTTC | CASSLAGGKYTF | TRBJ1-2 | TRBV7-9 | . | .
TGTGCCAGTAGGAGATCCAGCATGAACACTGAAGCTTTCTTT | CASRRSSMNTEAFF | TRBJ1-1 | TRBV19 | . | .
TGTGCCAGCAGCTTAGATGGATCCCTAGCGGGGTTCGAGCAGTACTTC | CASSLDGSLAGFEQYF | TRBJ2-7 | TRBV11-1 | TRBD2 | .
TGTGCCAGCAGTGTTCTGAGCGTGGCCCAAGAGACCCAGTACTTC | CASSVLSVAQETQYF | TRBJ2-5 | TRBV6-1 | . | .
TGTGCCAGCAGCTCCGGGACTTCCTTTAGCGAGCAGTACTTC | CASSSGTSFSEQYF | TRBJ2-7 | TRBV7-9 | . | .
TGTGCCAGCAGTTATCGGGACAGTTTCACAGATACGCAGTATTTT | CASSYRDSFTDTQYF | TRBJ2-3 | TRBV28 | TRBD1 | few
TGTGCCAGCAGTTTAGACGGGTACGAGCAGTACTTC | CASSLDGYEQYF | TRBJ2-7 | TRBV6-6 | . | .
TGTGCCAGCAGCGCCCGGGACAGGGCGGATTCCTACGAGCAGTACTTC | CASSARDRADSYEQYF | TRBJ2-7 | TRBV9 | TRBD1 | once
TGTGCCAGCAGCTTGCTAGGGCTAGCGGGGGGTAGAACCGGGGAGCTGTTTTTT | CASSLLGLAGGRTGELFF | TRBJ2-2 | TRBV4-2 | TRBD2 | .
TGTGCCCAATACCTCGATCCCGGTTTGGGCTACACCTTC | CAQYLDPGLGYTF | TRBJ1-2 | TRBV30 | . | .
TGCAGCGTTGAAGTCGGGCAGACTATTAACACTGAAGCTTTCTTT | CSVEVGQTINTEAFF | TRBJ1-1 | TRBV29-1 | . | .
TGCGCCAGCAGCCAAGATGGGACACCGTACAATGAGCAGTTCTTC | CASSQDGTPYNEQFF | TRBJ2-1 | TRBV4-3 | . | .
TGTGCCAGCACCTTAGAGGTTGCCGGAGATACGCAGTATTTT | CASTLEVAGDTQYF | TRBJ2-3 | TRBV9 | . | .
TGCAGCGTTGTAAGGCAGCCGTTAAAAGATGGCTACACCTTC | CSVVRQPLKDGYTF | TRBJ1-2 | TRBV29-1 | . | few
TGTGCCAGCAGTGTAGTATCGTCAGGGAGGGGGGAGCTGTTTTTT | CASSVVSSGRGELFF | TRBJ2-2 | TRBV2 | . | .
TGTGCCAGCAACGGGGTTTTCCGAAACACCATATATTTT | CASNGVFRNTIYF | TRBJ1-3 | TRBV5-5 | . | .
TGTGCCAGCAGCTTGGGAGCCGGGACAGGAGGTACTGAAGCTTTCTTT | CASSLGAGTGGTEAFF | TRBJ1-1 | TRBV5-4 | TRBD1 | .